A selection of T cell receptor beta chains follows, all from one sample in a study of blood T cell repertoires in COVID-19. Measured with immunoSEQ multiplex PCR; TCRdb has only the in-frame clones, and not every one. The sample shows some 400,000 clones, nearly 90% of them seen only once. Specimen: PBMCs or T cells enriched from blood (not recorded which). These receptor sequences come from a woman in her 30s who had recovered from COVID-19. The CDR3 runs from the conserved cysteine through the conserved F or W.

CDR3: CASSLVGQGALGYTF; V: TRBV5-4; J: TRBJ1-2
CDR3: CASSLPGHLHYANTGELFF; V: TRBV5-6; J: TRBJ2-2
CDR3: CASNVGQGEQFF; V: TRBV6-5; J: TRBJ2-1
CDR3: CASSLHQTGIYEQYF; V: TRBV7-8; J: TRBJ2-7
CDR3: CASSVAGGGGEKLFF; V: TRBV9; J: TRBJ1-4
CDR3: CASTHRTGYPVLFF; V: TRBV7-8; J: TRBJ1-4
CDR3: CASSLDRGTEAFF; V: TRBV7-9; J: TRBJ1-1
CDR3: CASSQTSRTFF; V: TRBV27; J: TRBJ2-1
CDR3: CASSLAELEQFF; V: TRBV5-4; J: TRBJ2-1
CDR3: CSVRAYTEAFF; V: TRBV29-1; J: TRBJ1-1
CDR3: CASSEGGWTEAFF; V: TRBV6-1; J: TRBJ1-1
CDR3: CASSQEAGAPVHGYTF; V: TRBV4-1; J: TRBJ1-2
CDR3: CASSLSTAGNTEAFF; V: TRBV27; J: TRBJ1-1
CDR3: CASSPSTGRLNTEAFF; V: TRBV9; J: TRBJ1-1
CDR3: CASSFTSGRTDTQYF; V: TRBV7-2; J: TRBJ2-3
CDR3: CASSKEVSTDTQYF; V: TRBV2; J: TRBJ2-3
CDR3: CASSSGLAGRGSYNEQFF; V: TRBV13; J: TRBJ2-1
CDR3: CASSGRVGEKLFF; V: TRBV6-4; J: TRBJ1-4
CDR3: CASSPTRDRVGYTF; V: TRBV6-5; J: TRBJ1-2
CDR3: CASTGGTYYGYTF; V: TRBV2; J: TRBJ1-2
CDR3: CASNRGLNSPLHF; V: TRBV6-5; J: TRBJ1-6
CDR3: CAWSDGRVNTGELFF; V: TRBV30; J: TRBJ2-2
CDR3: CASSLLARASPGELFF; V: TRBV11-2; J: TRBJ2-2
CDR3: CASSLFGDEGYTF; V: TRBV7-9; J: TRBJ1-2
CDR3: CSVDGGSNQPQHF; V: TRBV29-1; J: TRBJ1-5
CDR3: CASSMGTSSGNTIYF; V: TRBV19; J: TRBJ1-3
CDR3: CASSQPPGTSGYEQYF; V: TRBV4-1; J: TRBJ2-7
CDR3: CASRGGQFYGYTF; V: TRBV6-5; J: TRBJ1-2
CDR3: CASSSRTSGGETQYF; V: TRBV28; J: TRBJ2-5
CDR3: CASSQDTGLAGVLSETQYF; V: TRBV4-1; J: TRBJ2-5
CDR3: CASSRPGQGVYEQYF; V: TRBV5-1; J: TRBJ2-7
CDR3: CASSFGTGSSEAFF; V: TRBV5-1; J: TRBJ1-1
CDR3: CASSLDLAGVRETQYF; V: TRBV5-6; J: TRBJ2-5
CDR3: CASAHVSGRYYNEQFF; V: TRBV3-1/TRBV3-2; J: TRBJ2-1